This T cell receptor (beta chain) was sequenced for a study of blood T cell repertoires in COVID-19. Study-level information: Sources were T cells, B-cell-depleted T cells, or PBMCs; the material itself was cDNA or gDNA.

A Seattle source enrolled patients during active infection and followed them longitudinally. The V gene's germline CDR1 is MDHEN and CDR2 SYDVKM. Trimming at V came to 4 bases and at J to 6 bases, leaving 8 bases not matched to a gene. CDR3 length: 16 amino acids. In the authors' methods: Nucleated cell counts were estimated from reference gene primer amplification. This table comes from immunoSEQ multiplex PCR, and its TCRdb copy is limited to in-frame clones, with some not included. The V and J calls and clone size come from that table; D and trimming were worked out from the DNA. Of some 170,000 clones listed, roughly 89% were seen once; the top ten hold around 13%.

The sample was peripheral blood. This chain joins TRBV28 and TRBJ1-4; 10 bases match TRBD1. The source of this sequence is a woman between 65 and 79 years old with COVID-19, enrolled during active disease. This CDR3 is CASSSYIGTGDEKLFF. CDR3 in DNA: TGTGCCAGCAGTTCTTATATAGGGACAGGGGATGAAAAACTGTTTTTT.